These 10 T cell receptor beta chains were all obtained from the same sample, sequenced in a study of cytomegalovirus exposure and HLA in healthy donors. PCR used 60 Vbeta primers and 13 Jbeta primers. Measured with immunoSEQ multiplex PCR; TCRdb has only the in-frame clones, and not every one. The table shows around 87,000 clones, with 81% occurring only once. Sequencing input: PBMCs. These receptors were collected from a girl aged 2 to 9 in good health and CMV-seropositive.

The chain carries TRBV6-1 and TRBJ2-7; D is perhaps TRBD2 (5 bases). Germline CDR1 is MNHNS and CDR2 is SASEGT. The CDR3 sequence is 14 residues long. Trimming shortened V by 2 bases and J by 7 bases, and 15 bases separated the two germline ends. The DNA for the CDR3 is TGTGCCAGCAGTGAACTTCTAGCCCCGCGAGAGCAGTACTTC. Its translation: CASSELLAPREQYF.

The rearrangement uses TRBV9 and TRBJ2-3; D is unclear. CDR3 size: 14 residues. V lost 0 bases and J 3 bases, leaving 8 bases between the germline ends. In germline, CDR1 is SGDLS, CDR2 YYNGEE. The CDR3 DNA follows: TGTGCCAGCAGCGTAGTCGCGTGGACAGATACGCAGTATTTT. Encoded protein: CASSVVAWTDTQYF.

The V gene is TRBV30, the J gene TRBJ1-3; no definite D call. Germline V lookup: CDR1 GTSNPN, CDR2 SVGIG (reference sequence). V dropped 0 bases and J dropped 0 bases, with 9 bases sitting between them. This CDR3 contains 15 residues. CDR3 protein: CAWSVVPLSGNTIYF. As DNA, the CDR3 is TGTGCCTGGAGTGTCGTTCCACTCTCTGGAAACACCATATATTTT.

V gene TRBV19 combines with J gene TRBJ1-1; 7 bases line up with TRBD1. J lost 0 bases, V lost 7 bases, and 5 bases had no gene match. The CDR3 is 14 amino acids. CDR1 and CDR2 (germline): LNHDA, SQIVND (reference sequence). The CDR3 coding sequence is TGTGCCAGTATAGGGGGCGTTCTGAACACTGAAGCTTTCTTT. It codes for CASIGGVLNTEAFF.

J is TRBJ1-1 and V is TRBV6-5, with TRBD1 matching over 9 bases. The CDR3 contains 14 residues. Germline CDR1 MNHEY, CDR2 SVGAGI. Unmatched junction bases numbered 9, after V lost 1 base and J lost 12 bases. CDR3 coding DNA: TGTGCCAGCAGTTACTTGGGACAGGGTAGCCTAACTTTCTTT. Its protein product is CASSYLGQGSLTFF.

The chain links TRBV7-3 to TRBJ1-5; no clear D. Looked up from germline, CDR1 is SGHTA and CDR2 is FQGTGA. CDR3 size: 15 residues. Trimming shortened V by 5 bases and J by 7 bases, and 18 bases separated the two germline ends. The CDR3 reads CASSTDGQAHQPQHF. The DNA for the CDR3 is TGTGCCAGCAGCACCGACGGTCAGGCGCACCAGCCCCAGCATTTT.

The chain links TRBV4-1 to TRBJ2-1; possible D gene TRBD1, 6 bases. Germline values: CDR1 MGHRA, CDR2 YSYEKL. CDR3 size: 17 residues. Trimming took off 0 bases at V and 6 bases at J, with 18 bases between the two ends. CDR3 region: CASSQDPGGWSGNEQFF. As DNA, the CDR3 is TGCGCCAGCAGCCAAGATCCTGGGGGCTGGAGCGGCAATGAGCAGTTCTTC.

The chain employs TRBV18 and TRBJ1-1, with D perhaps TRBD1 (6 bases). The germline CDR1 and CDR2 sequences are KGHSH and LQKENI. Trimming pared 1 base from V and 10 bases from J, leaving 13 bases between. The CDR3 loop spans 13 amino acids. The CDR3 loop reads CASSPREPRGAFF. The CDR3 bases are TGTGCCAGCTCACCACGGGAACCCAGGGGAGCTTTCTTT. The full variable domain, in which reference TRBV18 and TRBJ1-1 provide the parts outside the CDR3, is NAGVMQNPRHLVRRRGQEARLRCSPMKGHSHVYWYRQLPEEGLKFMVYLQKENIIDESGMPKERFSAEFPKEGPSILRIQQVVRGDSAAYFCASSPREPRGAFFGQGTRLTVV.

This clone appeared once. This chain links TRBV4-1 with TRBJ1-4, with no clear D. The CDR3 covers 13 residues. The germline V gene has CDR1 MGHRA and CDR2 YSYEKL. V gave up 1 base and J gave up 4 bases, with 4 bases separating them. CDR3 DNA: TGCGCCAGCAGCCAAGTATTTAATGAAAAACTGTTTTTT. It encodes CASSQVFNEKLFF.

Here the CDR3 DNA reads TGTGCCAGCTTAGCGGCTCTCACAGATACGCAGTATTTT. Its translation is CASLAALTDTQYF. The rearrangement uses TRBV28 and TRBJ2-3, with D possibly TRBD2 on 6 matching bases. The germline V gene has CDR1 MDHEN and CDR2 SYDVKM. The V end was cut by 8 bases, the J end by 2 bases, with 11 bases between. The CDR3 length is 13 residues.